Below, 11 T cell receptor beta chains from the same sample are listed, as sequenced in a study of response to subunit inactivated influenza vaccine. TCRdb processed the RT-PCR reads anew with MiXCR; each CDR3 protein has one entry. The table includes fewer than 600,000 distinct CDR3 sequences, approximately 7.8% detected once. Here the sequenced sample was PBMCs from blood, taken around 25 months after vaccination. All receptors come from a man aged 50-75 years who received an inactivated influenza vaccine.

The chain combines TRBV6-2 or TRBV6-3 with TRBJ2-5; 7 positions agree with TRBD2. The J segment lost 0 bases and the V segment lost 2 bases, leaving 21 bases of the junction unmatched. From germline, CDR1 is MNHEY and CDR2 SVGEGT. The CDR3 is made up of 21 amino acids. CDR3 region: CASSYPLGEGWGSAYQETQYF. The CDR3 DNA sequence: TGTGCCAGCAGTTACCCCCTGGGGGAGGGATGGGGCTCGGCGTACCAAGAGACCCAGTACTTC.

This clonotype was seen more than once but under ten times. This chain connects TRBV6-2 or TRBV6-3 to TRBJ2-3; 9 bases align to TRBD2. Germline CDR1 is MNHEY and CDR2 is SVGEGT. The CDR3 sequence is 15 residues long. Unmatched junction bases numbered 6, after V lost 7 bases and J lost 1 base. The CDR3 loop reads CASKPQRGGTDTQYF. CDR3 DNA: TGTGCCAGCAAGCCCCAGCGGGGGGGCACAGATACGCAGTATTTT.

The sample holds many counts of this clonotype. V and J are TRBV28 and TRBJ2-4; no reliable D call. Germline V CDR1 and CDR2: MDHEN, SYDVKM. The CDR3 runs 16 residues. V lost 3 bases and J 3 bases, leaving 15 bases between the germline ends. The CDR3, as DNA: TGTGCCAGCAGTTTCTTGGGCGAAACCTACAAAAACATTCAGTACTTC. Translation gives CASSFLGETYKNIQYF.

Remarks on this clonotype: The junction departs from germline at one end; a sequencing error may be responsible. The rearrangement links TRBV10-3 to TRBJ1-2; TRBD1 matches 11 bases. CDR3 length: 14 residues. Germline CDR1 reads ENHRY; CDR2 reads SYGVKD. CDR3 sequence: CAISEGQGADGYSF. The CDR3 region has the DNA TGTGCCATCAGTGAGGGACAGGGGGCGGATGGCTACTCCTTC.

This clonotype was detected only a few times. This chain connects TRBV20-1 to TRBJ2-7; TRBD1 or TRBD2 may be the D gene (6 bases each). This CDR3 has 16 amino acids. CDR1 and CDR2 from the germline V gene are DFQATT and SNEGSKA (reference sequence). Trimming left V 3 bases short and J 0 bases short, with 18 bases between. The CDR3 nucleotides are TGCAGTGCTAGGGGGGGCCCTTCATCCCTCTCCTACGAGCAGTACTTC. Translation: CSARGGPSSLSYEQYF.

This clonotype was seen repeatedly, ten times or more. The V gene is TRBV6-1, the J gene TRBJ2-7; D possibly corresponds to TRBD1 (6 bases). V shed 6 bases and J shed 6 bases, with 21 bases lying between them. This CDR3 contains 15 residues. Germline CDR1 reads MNHNS; CDR2 reads SASEGT. Here the CDR3 reads CASRNRGHLMGEQYF. Here the CDR3 DNA reads TGTGCCAGCAGAAACCGGGGACACTTAATGGGCGAGCAGTACTTC.

The table lists this clonotype with a few counts. The chain links TRBV20-1 to TRBJ2-7, with D perhaps TRBD2 (6 bases). CDR3 length: 13 residues. Trimming took off 7 bases at V and 6 bases at J, with 19 bases between the two ends. Per germline, CDR1 DFQATT and CDR2 SNEGSKA (reference sequence). The CDR3: CSGPRGLALEQYF. In DNA form, the CDR3 reads TGCAGTGGACCTAGAGGGCTAGCGCTCGAGCAGTACTTC.

V is TRBV20-1 and J is TRBJ1-1; D may be TRBD1 (6 bases). V gave up 6 bases and J gave up 2 bases, with 10 bases separating them. This CDR3 is 12 amino acids long. CDR1 DFQATT and CDR2 SNEGSKA come from the germline V gene (reference sequence). The DNA for the CDR3 is TGCAGTGCGAAGACAGGAAACACTGAAGCTTTCTTT. This encodes CSAKTGNTEAFF.

In this sample, this clonotype turned up a few times. The chain recombines TRBV20-1 with TRBJ2-3, with TRBD1 as a possible D gene (6 bases). CDR1 is DFQATT and CDR2 is SNEGSKA in the germline V gene (reference sequence). The CDR3 sequence is 14 residues long. Trimming removed 6 bases at V and 2 bases at J, with 15 bases between. CDR3 sequence (DNA): TGCAGTGCAAGCTTTGGGGGCACCACAGATACGCAGTATTTT. Translated: CSASFGGTTDTQYF.

This clonotype showed up just a few times. This chain connects TRBV28 to TRBJ1-2; 9 bases fit TRBD1. V shed 5 bases, J shed 5 bases, and the junction held 6 bases outside the gene matches. Germline CDR1 MDHEN, CDR2 SYDVKM. The CDR3 length is 14 residues. The CDR3 DNA follows: TGTGCCAGCAGTGAAGGGACAGGGCCGTATGGCTACACCTTC. It translates to CASSEGTGPYGYTF.

V gene TRBV20-1 combines with J gene TRBJ1-1, with D maybe TRBD1 (5 bases). CDR3 length equals 14 residues. From germline, CDR1 is DFQATT and CDR2 SNEGSKA (reference sequence). Trimming shortened V by 5 bases and J by 5 bases, and 18 bases separated the two germline ends. CDR3 nucleotide sequence: TGCAGTGCTGGTTCCGGGACCGCCGGTACTGAAGCTTTCTTT. It specifies CSAGSGTAGTEAFF.